This T cell receptor (beta chain) was sequenced for a study of CD8+ T cells in alopecia areata. Reverse transcribed after extraction, RNA yielded cDNA as the sequencing template. Using immunoSEQ multiplex PCR, the repertoire was profiled, and TCRdb retains in-frame clones only, with some absent. This table holds 210,000 or so clones, over 60% found once. Treatment indicated: oral pan-JAK inhibitor, 5-10 mg twice daily. General study points: In scalp and blood, many expanded lesional clones persisted during tofacitinib.

The germline V gene encodes CDR1 GTSNPN and CDR2 SVGIG (reference sequence). This CDR3 contains 13 residues. V was shortened by 3 bases and J by 5 bases, with 13 bases between the two germline ends. Turning to this clone: The antigen is not known.

This clonotype originated in a human donor with alopecia areata. This chain joins TRBV30 and TRBJ2-5; TRBD1 or TRBD2 may be the D gene (5 bases each). Material: CD4+ T cells sorted from blood, obtained at approximately week 45, from a patient treated with tofacitinib. CDR3 loop: CAWRRVGVETQYF. As DNA, the CDR3 is TGTGCCTGGAGAAGGGTGGGGGTTGAGACCCAGTACTTC.